This passage covers 14 T cell receptor beta chains from one sample sequenced in a study of T-cell memory formation after mild COVID-19. TCRdb re-called the 5' RACE reads through MiXCR, storing one row per CDR3 protein. The table lists around 320,000 distinct CDR3 sequences, 14% of them singletons. The sample taken for sequencing was PBMCs or a T cell subset sorted from them (not recorded which). Receptors originate from a man aged 18-30 years who had mild COVID-19 (a few samples of this study predate the infection). Cell type and time point are not known.

This clonotype was observed a few times. The V gene is TRBV12-3 or TRBV12-4, the J gene TRBJ1-3; 7 nucleotides agree with TRBD1. There are 16 residues in the CDR3. With V trimmed by 2 bases and J by 0 bases, 4 bases remained unmatched. Here the CDR3 DNA reads TGTGCCAGCAGTTTATGGACAGGTCGCTCTGGAAACACCATATATTTT. Its protein is CASSLWTGRSGNTIYF.

This clonotype was counted at least ten times. For the CDR3, the DNA is TGCGCCAGCAGCGTAAGGACTGCCACAGATACGCAGTATTTT. It yields the protein CASSVRTATDTQYF. V is TRBV5-1 and J is TRBJ2-3, with D perhaps matching TRBD2 (5 bases). Per germline, CDR1 SGHRS and CDR2 YFSETQ. The CDR3 totals 14 residues. V lost 4 bases to trimming and J lost 2 bases, with 11 bases between them. Full variable domain (remainder filled in from reference TRBV5-1 and TRBJ2-3): KAGVTQTPRYLIKTRGQQVTLSCSPISGHRSVSWYQQTPGQGLQFLFEYFSETQRNKGNFPGRFSGRQFSNSRSEMNVSTLELGDSALYLCASSVRTATDTQYFGPGTRLTVL.

This clonotype was detected only a few times. The chain employs TRBV7-9 and TRBJ2-3, with D possibly being TRBD1 or TRBD2 (5 bases each). CDR1 is SEHNR, CDR2 FQNEAQ, per germline (reference sequence). This CDR3 is 15 amino acids long. Deletions cut 1 base from V and 6 bases from J, with 14 bases between. The CDR3 loop reads CASSLGWGFRDTQYF. CDR3 sequence (DNA): TGTGCCAGCAGCTTAGGATGGGGGTTCAGGGATACGCAGTATTTT.

A few counts support this clonotype. This chain joins TRBV7-9 and TRBJ1-4, with a possible D match to TRBD1 (6 bases). The germline V gene encodes CDR1 SEHNR and CDR2 FQNEAQ (reference sequence). The CDR3 is made up of 15 amino acids. V lost 4 bases to trimming and J lost 3 bases, with 12 bases between them. The CDR3 region is CASSSTGRANEKLFF. CDR3 DNA: TGTGCCAGCAGCTCTACAGGGAGGGCTAATGAAAAACTGTTTTTT.

This clonotype was seen only a few times. V and J are TRBV28 and TRBJ1-3; tentative D call: TRBD1 (6 bases). CDR3 length: 15 residues. Germline loops: CDR1 MDHEN, CDR2 SYDVKM. The V end lost 6 bases, the J end lost 8 bases, and 20 bases lay between the germline ends. The CDR3 DNA reads as TGTGCCAGCAGCCCGGGGGGGACATCGGTTCACACCATATATTTT. This encodes CASSPGGTSVHTIYF.

The V call is TRBV20-1, the J call TRBJ1-5; the D is unclear. Germline CDR1 DFQATT, CDR2 SNEGSKA (reference sequence). Deletions cut 1 base from V and 4 bases from J, with 8 bases between. The CDR3 totals 13 residues. The CDR3 sequence: CSARGIENQPQHF. CDR3 sequence (DNA): TGCAGTGCTAGAGGTATAGAGAATCAGCCCCAGCATTTT.

This chain uses TRBV19 with TRBJ2-1; 12 nucleotides agree with TRBD1. Germline V gene lookup returns CDR1 LNHDA and CDR2 SQIVND (reference sequence). The V gene end was trimmed by 6 bases and the J gene end by 4 bases; junction bases not matched to a gene: 7. The CDR3 totals 16 residues. This CDR3 reads CASRAGQGARYNEQFF. The CDR3 coding sequence is TGTGCCAGTAGAGCGGGACAGGGGGCCCGGTACAATGAGCAGTTCTTC.

This clonotype was detected only a few times. The J gene is TRBJ2-2, the V gene TRBV7-9, with unresolved D. The CDR3 is 11 amino acids. The V and J ends lost 7 bases and 3 bases respectively, with 3 bases between them. Looked up from germline, CDR1 is SEHNR and CDR2 is FQNEAQ (reference sequence). The CDR3 is CASIDTGELFF. Written as DNA, the CDR3 is TGTGCCAGCATAGACACCGGGGAGCTGTTTTTT.

This clonotype has a handful of counts. The V gene is TRBV10-3, the J gene TRBJ1-4; a possible D gene is TRBD1 (5 bases). Looked up from germline, CDR1 is ENHRY and CDR2 is SYGVKD. The CDR3 extends over 15 amino acids. Trimming pared 2 bases from V and 7 bases from J, leaving 14 bases between. CDR3 amino acids: CAISEVGGGGEKLFF. CDR3 sequence (DNA): TGTGCCATCAGTGAGGTGGGGGGAGGAGGTGAAAAACTGTTTTTT.

This clonotype was recorded a few times. V gene TRBV20-1 combines with J gene TRBJ1-5, with 8 bases lining up with TRBD1. After removal of 4 bases from V and 5 bases from J, the junction contained 7 bases not matched to a gene. The CDR3 is made up of 14 amino acids. Germline CDR1 is DFQATT and CDR2 is SNEGSKA (reference sequence). Here the CDR3 reads CSANQGAKYQPQHF. The CDR3 DNA sequence: TGCAGTGCTAACCAGGGGGCGAAGTATCAGCCCCAGCATTTT.

A few counts support this clonotype. This rearrangement joins TRBV6-2 or TRBV6-3 to TRBJ2-2; TRBD2 is a possible D gene (6 bases). V was clipped by 0 bases and J by 3 bases, with 8 bases between them. Germline lookup yields CDR1 MNHEY and CDR2 SVGEGT. The CDR3 spans 15 residues. CDR3 sequence (DNA): TGTGCCAGCAGTTACTCACGGGGGTACACCGGGGAGCTGTTTTTT. This codes for CASSYSRGYTGELFF.

The CDR3 DNA follows: TGTGCCAGCAGCTTAAGGAGAAACTGGGAGCAGTACGTC. It specifies CASSLRRNWEQYV. V gene TRBV7-8 combines with J gene TRBJ2-7, with D unresolved. Trimming removed 2 bases at V and 7 bases at J, with 12 bases between. The germline gives CDR1 SGHVS, CDR2 FQNEAQ. The CDR3 extends over 13 amino acids.

This clonotype came up once. J is TRBJ2-3 and V is TRBV20-1; D gene uncertain. The CDR3 spans 14 residues. The V end was cut by 2 bases, the J end by 2 bases, with 11 bases between. CDR1 and CDR2 from the germline V gene are DFQATT and SNEGSKA (reference sequence). The CDR3 DNA sequence: TGCAGTGCTAGAAATCCCGCCCTCACAGATACGCAGTATTTT. Amino acid sequence: CSARNPALTDTQYF.

The sample holds a few counts of this clonotype. The chain recombines TRBV6-5 with TRBJ2-5; perhaps TRBD1 as D (6 bases). The V gene's germline CDR1 is MNHEY and CDR2 SVGAGI. This CDR3 comprises 14 residues. The V end was cut by 6 bases, the J end by 4 bases, with 15 bases between. CDR3 region: CASRPPGQPETQYF. In DNA, the CDR3 is TGTGCCAGCAGACCTCCTGGACAGCCAGAGACCCAGTACTTC.